This entry features one T cell receptor (beta chain) sequence. Measured with immunoSEQ multiplex PCR; TCRdb has only the in-frame clones, and not every one. The profile covers roughly 67,000 clones, with approximately 90% appearing a single time and 28% taken by the ten largest. The sample comes from a study of T cell responses to AZD1222 COVID-19 vaccine. Trimming left V 3 bases short and J 5 bases short, with 1 base between. This CDR3 is 10 amino acids long. Germline assignment: CDR1 SEHNR and CDR2 FQNEAQ (reference sequence). This sequence originates from an adult who received the AZD1222 COVID-19 vaccine. The V gene is TRBV7-9, the J gene TRBJ2-5; no reliable D call. Sequencing was performed on peripheral blood, taken 28 days after the second AZD1222 dose. The CDR3 spells CASSFETQYF. The DNA of the CDR3 is TGTGCCAGCAGCTTTGAGACCCAGTACTTC.